The T cell receptor (beta chain) under discussion was sequenced for a study of OX40 agonist ivuxolimab in advanced cancers. Study-level background: The study treated patients with ivuxolimab, an agonistic anti-OX40 (CD134) antibody. Of mixed ages from about 20 to 85 and averaging about 56 years, the group was approximately 80% male. Notes on the study in general: The specificity for antigen of the expanded peripheral T cells was not determined.

This table comes from immunoSEQ multiplex PCR, and its TCRdb copy is limited to in-frame clones, with some not included. The sample has over 95,000 clones, more than 95% seen once. Worth noting for this clone: Its target is not known.

This CDR3 region has 15 residues. CDR1 and CDR2 from the germline V gene are SGHKS and YYEKEE (reference sequence). The V and J ends lost 0 bases and 1 base respectively, with 8 bases between them. This TCR was sampled from an adult with an advanced solid tumor such as melanoma, head and neck, liver or kidney cancer. The gene calls are TRBV5-5 and TRBJ1-5, with unresolved D. Sequenced here: CD4+ or CD8+ T cells sorted from blood, sampled in a trial of the OX40 agonist ivuxolimab. The CDR3 DNA reads as TGTGCCAGCAGCTTGGGACAACAAAGCAATCAGCCCCAGCATTTT. Protein: CASSLGQQSNQPQHF.